Listed below are T cell receptor beta chains from one sample, sequenced in a study of identical twins. TCRdb used MiXCR to reprocess the 5' RACE reads, holding one entry per CDR3 protein. The sample contains about 530,000 distinct CDR3 sequences, 20% to 25% of which appear only once. This same sample was also part of a study on yellow fever vaccine responses in identical twins.

The sample was CD4+ T cells sorted from blood. These receptors all stem from a woman aged 18-35 years in good health. Each CDR3 is given with its conserved first and last residue. The D gene is left open where the match is weak. Clone size is shown for a subset of rows, as once, few, many or a class of expanded clone.

abundance,v_gene,j_gene,d_gene,CDR3nt,CDR3aa
-,TRBV7-9,TRBJ2-3,-,TGTGCCAGCACCGAACTGGGGGGCACAGATACGCAGTATTTT,CASTELGGTDTQYF
many,TRBV4-1,TRBJ2-5,TRBD1,TGCGCCAGCAGCCAAGCCCCAGGGGGCTCAGAGACCCAGTACTTC,CASSQAPGGSETQYF
few,TRBV6-6,TRBJ2-7,-,TGTGCCAGCCGGAGTAGGGGGACCGTGGAGCAGTACTTC,CASRSRGTVEQYF
few,TRBV7-7,TRBJ2-2,-,TGTGCCAGCAGCCCTACAGTTACGGGGCCGGTCGGGGAGCTGTTTTTT,CASSPTVTGPVGELFF
-,TRBV20-1,TRBJ2-1,TRBD2,TGCTGTGCTAGAGATCCCCGACTAGCGGGACTGGACAATGAGCAGTTCTTC,CCARDPRLAGLDNEQFF
few,TRBV2,TRBJ2-6,TRBD1,TGTGCCAGCAGTGAACGAGGTGGGACAGGGAACTCTGGGGCCAACGTCCTGACTTTC,CASSERGGTGNSGANVLTF
-,TRBV20-1,TRBJ2-1,-,TGCAGTGCTAGAGATCGTGGTGACGGCGAGCAGTTCTTC,CSARDRGDGEQFF
-,TRBV29-1,TRBJ2-7,TRBD1,TGCAGCGTTAAGAAGATTCCGGACAGGGAAAGCCTCGGCTCCTACGAGCAGTACTTC,CSVKKIPDRESLGSYEQYF
few,TRBV20-1,TRBJ2-3,TRBD1,TGCAGTGCTAGAGGGACCCCGGGACAGGGTGTAGATACGCAGTATTTT,CSARGTPGQGVDTQYF
few,TRBV5-1,TRBJ2-3,-,TGCGCCAGCAGCTTTCTACGGGACTCATTAAGGGATACGCAGTATTTT,CASSFLRDSLRDTQYF
-,TRBV15,TRBJ1-3,-,TGTGCCACCAGCAGGTCAGCCTCTGGAAACACCATATATTTT,CATSRSASGNTIYF
-,TRBV4-1,TRBJ2-5,-,TGCGCCAGCAGCCAAGAAATACAGGGCCGAGAGACCCAGTACTTC,CASSQEIQGRETQYF
-,TRBV12-3/TRBV12-4,TRBJ2-1,-,TGTGCCAGCAGCCCACCCCGTTGGCCCTACAATGAGCAGTTCTTC,CASSPPRWPYNEQFF
once,TRBV20-1,TRBJ2-7,-,TGCAGTGCTAGAGTTAGCCACGAGCAGTACTTC,CSARVSHEQYF